This TCR beta chain was recovered during a study of T-cell memory formation after mild COVID-19. One entry per CDR3 protein, called by TCRdb with MiXCR from the 5' RACE reads. This table has about 49,000 distinct CDR3 sequences, around 25% appearing once. Findings and caveats of the study: Cross-reactive memory appears to have joined, as suggested by some responding clones showing up in pre-infection memory.

Only a few counts were recorded for this clonotype. What it recognizes is unknown. This TCR was recovered from a man younger than 35 who had mild COVID-19 (a few samples of this study predate the infection). Cell type and time point are not known. The specimen was PBMCs or a T cell subset sorted from them (not recorded which).

The CDR3 DNA reads as TGTGCCAGCAGCTCCCGCCAGCGGGGGTATAGAGAGACCCAGTACTTC. Translated, it gives CASSSRQRGYRETQYF. J is TRBJ2-5 and V is TRBV12-3 or TRBV12-4, with 8 bases identical to TRBD2. With 6 bases clipped from V and 4 bases from J, the junction kept 13 bases outside the gene matches. The CDR3 is made up of 16 amino acids.